This TCR beta chain was sequenced for a study of cytomegalovirus exposure and HLA in healthy donors. General observations from the study: Donors belonging to an Asian-associated ancestry cluster reportedly showed fewer N-insertions in productive TCRs than the approximately 670-donor mean, according to what a later analysis found. There was a cluster of highly shared sequence variants that was likely a sequencing artifact.

For this clone: Its antigen is currently unknown.

J was trimmed by 0 bases and V by 3 bases; bases with no gene match: 12. This CDR3 has 19 residues. Germline values: CDR1 SGDLS, CDR2 YYNGEE. It was with 60 Vbeta and 13 Jbeta primers that the PCR ran. The data were produced by immunoSEQ multiplex PCR, yet TCRdb's version contains in-frame clones alone and is incomplete. The data show 190,000 or so clones, with about 80% seen just once and 0.6% to 0.7% held by the top ten. Healthy bone marrow donors made up the donors. Donors sampled were nominally healthy, though unrecorded immune exposures were likely. The TCR was taken from a boy aged 10-17 years in good health and CMV-seronegative. The chain uses TRBV9 and TRBJ1-4, with 9 bases matching TRBD1. The sequenced sample consisted of PBMCs. This chain's CDR3 is CASSGDRATLKATNEKLFF. CDR3 bases: TGTGCCAGCAGCGGGGACAGGGCGACGTTAAAGGCAACTAATGAAAAACTGTTTTTT.